This T cell receptor (beta chain) was observed in a study of CD8+ T cells in alopecia areata (dated by TCRdb to 2017 to 2018). Broadly, across the study: The treated patients took part in an open-label pilot trial in which moderate-to-severe alopecia areata was treated with oral tofacitinib at 5 to 10 mg twice daily. Tofacitinib was administered for 6 to 18 months, and 6 months of follow-up off drug were then conducted to assess delayed response and recurrence. TCRbeta CDR3 regions were amplified by immunoSEQ multiplex PCR using 35 Vbeta forward and 13 Jbeta reverse primers. Biopsies were taken from tofacitinib-treated patients at baseline and at 4 and 24 weeks of treatment, and a later scalp biopsy was taken in several of the tofacitinib-treated patients. RNA was obtained with the PAXgene miRNA kit for fixed scalp, the miRNeasy kit for PBMCs, and the RNeasy kit for mouse skin. Scalp clonality was compared across normal scalp (n=4), patchy alopecia areata scalp (n=8), and alopecia totalis/universalis scalp (n=8). In both human patients and the C3H/HeJ mouse model, the study applied high-throughput TCRbeta sequencing to look at T cell clonal expansion in alopecia areata. The SALT score, which quantifies the percentage of affected scalp surface area, was used to measure disease severity in treated patients. On the human side, TCRbeta sequencing was run on scalp tissue and on sorted CD4+ and CD8+ peripheral blood T cells from healthy controls and from alopecia areata patients with either patchy or totalis/universalis disease.

The junction shows trimming of 3 bases on V and 2 bases on J, and the gene matches do not reach 9 bases of it. The CDR3, cysteine through phenylalanine, is 17 amino acids long. Solely the CDR3 DNA is kept, with 51 bases framed from the first base. CDR1 and CDR2 are read off the germline V gene as SGHRS and YFSETQ. The time point tag for this specimen amounts to: around 28 days on oral tofacitinib. What the treatment or condition label conveys for this sample: oral pan-JAK inhibitor, 5-10 mg twice daily. From alopecia areata patients, peripheral blood was collected along with lesional scalp punch biopsies. After PBMCs were isolated by density centrifugation and stained for CD3, CD4 and CD8, a FACSAria was used to sort CD4+ and CD8+ T cells. The library was produced with the immunoSEQ multiplex PCR assay. RNA was extracted from all samples and reverse transcribed into cDNA, which served as template for TCR sequencing. First-strand cDNA was synthesized with SuperScript III using a 2:1 mix of oligo-dT and random hexamers. A synthetic immune receptor repertoire was used to gauge amplification bias, and whatever bias remained was removed computationally. In the paper's pipeline: Raw reads were preprocessed to remove errors, and CDR3 was defined according to IMGT conventions as the region from the conserved cysteine to phenylalanine. Clonality was calculated as 1 minus Shannon entropy normalized by log2 of the number of productive unique TCRs. Scalp TCRbeta sequences were cross-referenced with sorted blood CD4 and CD8 repertoires so that the CD4 or CD8 identity of scalp clones could be inferred. As stored in TCRdb, this immuneACCESS dataset retains in-frame rearrangements with V and J assigned. A fraction of the clones does not appear; measured against another copy, unresolved V genes explain less than half of the discrepancy, and the remainder lacks a known reason. V and J calls and clone size follow that table, whereas D and trimming were derived from the DNA. The table for this sample lists some 240,000 clones; roughly 56% of them were counted only once. Of the sample, about 1.6% falls within the top ten clones.

General study outcomes and caveats: Compared with mice, TCR sequences shared between patients were less clear, possibly partly because of HLA diversity across the patient population. Tofacitinib significantly decreased scalp clonality and the number of expanded CD8+ clones among the top 100 scalp clones. Many expanded lesional clones persisted in scalp and blood during tofacitinib treatment, which may partly explain relapse after stopping treatment. Compared with normal scalp, lesional scalp, particularly in alopecia totalis/universalis, had higher clonality and more expanded CD8+ clones, which suggests antigenic drive. The treated cohort was small, with a single nonresponder, so links between baseline CD8+ expansion and response need larger studies. Unlike mouse skin, which is dominated by gammadelta T cells, normal human skin has resident alphabeta T cells that are also sequenced, and this complicates analysis of the scalp TCR repertoire.

Points on this clone: No cognate antigen has been identified for it. The record has no base qualities; no much larger clone is one base away.

The TCR comes from a human donor with alopecia areata. This material consisted of CD4+ T cells sorted from blood, taken at week 4, from a patient treated with tofacitinib. The chain is assembled from TRBV5-1 and TRBJ2-2; TRBD2 agrees with 8 junctional bases. The CDR3 sequence is CASSSRASGGNTGELFF. In nucleotides, the sequence is TGCGCCAGCAGCTCCCGAGCCAGCGGGGGTAACACCGGGGAGCTGTTTTTT.